The 18 T cell receptor beta chains below come from one sample, sequenced in a study of T cell changes during pregnancy in multiple sclerosis. Assay used: immunoSEQ multiplex PCR; TCRdb lists only in-frame clones, some missing. Here the sample spans 90,000 to 100,000 clones, around 90% being singletons. The material sequenced was peripheral blood, taken in the first trimester of pregnancy. The source is a female donor with multiple sclerosis, enrolled in a pregnancy study.

The chain links TRBV18 to TRBJ2-7, with D possibly TRBD1 on 5 matching bases. Trimming shortened V by 2 bases and J by 5 bases, and 7 bases separated the two germline ends. The CDR3 has 12 residues. CDR1 is KGHSH and CDR2 is LQKENI in the germline V gene. The CDR3 region has the DNA TGTGCCAGCTCACCATCAGGGAACGAGCAGTACTTC. This encodes CASSPSGNEQYF.

The chain recombines TRBV5-1 with TRBJ2-2; a possible D gene is TRBD2 (5 bases). The germline V gene has CDR1 SGHRS and CDR2 YFSETQ. Trimming left V 5 bases short and J 3 bases short, with 11 bases between. The CDR3 sequence is 14 residues long. CDR3 nucleotide sequence: TGCGCCAGCAGGAAGGAGGCGGACACCGGGGAGCTGTTTTTT. Translated: CASRKEADTGELFF.

This clone appeared once. This chain's CDR3 is CASSRKLNTEAFF. The CDR3 nucleotides read TGCGCCAGCAGTCGTAAATTGAACACTGAAGCTTTCTTT. This chain joins TRBV10-1 and TRBJ1-1; no clear D. V lost 5 bases to trimming and J lost 0 bases, with 7 bases between them. Germline V CDR1 and CDR2: WNHNN, SYGVQD (reference sequence). This CDR3 contains 13 residues.

The chain employs TRBV13 and TRBJ1-2; maybe TRBD1 (5 bases). The CDR3 extends over 15 amino acids. V was cut by 2 bases and J by 3 bases, with 13 bases left in between. CDR1 PRHDT and CDR2 FYEKMQ come from the germline V gene (reference sequence). The CDR3 nucleotides are TGTGCCAGCAGCTTAAGCGTAGGGGAAGACTATGGCTACACCTTC. Translated: CASSLSVGEDYGYTF.

The J gene is TRBJ2-7, the V gene TRBV2; D gene uncertain. V was clipped by 8 bases and J by 7 bases, with 21 bases between them. CDR1 is SNHLY, CDR2 FYNNEI, per germline. The CDR3 covers 14 residues. CDR3 nucleotide sequence: TGTGCCAGCTACGTAGGAGTAAGAGCAGCGGAGCAGTACTTC. Amino acid sequence: CASYVGVRAAEQYF.

The J gene is TRBJ2-7, the V gene TRBV10-2; 9 nucleotides line up with TRBD1. The CDR3 is 15 residues long. Germline V lookup: CDR1 WSHSY, CDR2 SAAADI. The trim removed 1 base at V and 7 bases at J, leaving 8 bases unmatched. This CDR3 reads CASSEFRDRVWEQYF. CDR3 DNA sequence: TGCGCCAGCAGTGAGTTTCGGGACAGGGTTTGGGAGCAGTACTTC.

The chain employs TRBV6-1 and TRBJ1-1; 7 bases map to TRBD1. The V and J ends lost 6 bases and 6 bases, in that order; junction bases with no gene match: 10. Looked up from germline, CDR1 is MNHNS and CDR2 is SASEGT. This CDR3 region has 14 residues. Here the CDR3 DNA reads TGTGCCAGCAGCACCGGAGAGGGGGCAGCTGAAGCTTTCTTT. Translation gives CASSTGEGAAEAFF.

The rearrangement links TRBV6-5 to TRBJ2-3; 12 nucleotides agree with TRBD2. The CDR3 covers 15 residues. CDR1 and CDR2 (germline): MNHEY, SVGAGI. The J segment lost 1 base and the V segment lost 6 bases, leaving 2 bases of the junction unmatched. The CDR3 spells CASRTSGSGTDTQYF. CDR3 nucleotides: TGTGCCAGCAGGACTAGCGGGAGCGGCACAGATACGCAGTATTTT.

V usage is TRBV11-2 and J usage is TRBJ2-2, with 12 bases aligning to TRBD2. V trimming: 1 base; J trimming: 6 bases; junction bases outside the gene matches: 12. The length of the CDR3 is 19 residues. Germline V gene data show CDR1 as SGHAT and CDR2 as FQNNGV. CDR3 bases: TGTGCCAGCAGCTTAGGTTATAGGCTAGCGGGAGGGGCCGCCGGGGAGCTGTTTTTT. Its protein product is CASSLGYRLAGGAAGELFF.

The chain employs TRBV11-3 and TRBJ2-1; TRBD2 is a possible D gene (6 bases). CDR3 length equals 14 residues. V lost 1 base and J 6 bases, leaving 10 bases between the germline ends. Germline CDR1 is SGHNT and CDR2 is YENEEA. The CDR3 reads CASSLGGTPNEQFF. DNA for the CDR3: TGTGCCAGCAGCTTAGGGGGGACTCCCAATGAGCAGTTCTTC.

The gene calls are TRBV23-1 and TRBJ2-5, with D maybe TRBD2 (5 bases). TRBV23-1 is known as an ORF, though its function is uncertain. This CDR3 spans 11 amino acids. Trimming cost V 10 bases and J 4 bases, with 10 bases left between them. This CDR3 is CAIEGLETQYF. In nucleotides, the CDR3 is TGCGCCATCGAGGGCCTAGAGACCCAGTACTTC.

The chain combines TRBV5-6 with TRBJ2-7; 10 bases match TRBD2. The CDR3 extends over 15 amino acids. CDR1 and CDR2 (germline): SGHDT, YYEEEE. Trimming cost V 1 base and J 2 bases; bases outside gene matches: 3. This chain's CDR3 is CASSLSLAGTYEQYF. Written as DNA, the CDR3 is TGTGCCAGCAGCTTGTCACTAGCGGGGACCTACGAGCAGTACTTC.

This chain links TRBV29-1 with TRBJ1-2; weak D call: TRBD1 (5 bases). The V end was cut by 3 bases, the J end by 0 bases, with 8 bases between. Per the germline V gene, CDR1 is SQVTM and CDR2 is ANQGSEA. This CDR3 contains 13 residues. CDR3 amino acids: CSVEAGTNYGYTF. CDR3 nucleotides: TGCAGCGTTGAGGCAGGGACTAACTATGGCTACACCTTC.

The chain combines TRBV5-1 with TRBJ2-7, with 11 bases lining up with TRBD1. The CDR3 consists of 15 residues. Trimming cost V 4 bases and J 4 bases; bases outside gene matches: 7. The germline V gene encodes CDR1 SGHRS and CDR2 YFSETQ. CDR3 DNA: TGCGCCAGCAGCCCCTGGACAGGGGGCGGATACGAGCAGTACTTC. This encodes CASSPWTGGGYEQYF.

This chain links TRBV19 with TRBJ1-1; 9 bases map to TRBD1. The CDR3 contains 16 residues. With V trimmed by 5 bases and J by 1 base, 8 bases remained unmatched. From germline, CDR1 is LNHDA and CDR2 SQIVND (reference sequence). CDR3 nucleotide sequence: TGTGCCAGTAGTGAAATAGGGACAGGGACGAACACTGAAGCTTTCTTT. Its protein is CASSEIGTGTNTEAFF.

The rearrangement uses TRBV18 and TRBJ2-1, with 9 bases lining up with TRBD2. The CDR3 spans 15 residues. Germline V CDR1 and CDR2: KGHSH, LQKENI. J gave up 4 bases and V 5 bases, and 6 bases lay outside the gene matches. The CDR3 sequence: CASSARTSAYNEQFF. In DNA form, the CDR3 reads TGTGCCAGCTCAGCCAGGACTAGCGCGTACAATGAGCAGTTCTTC. The full variable domain, completed using reference TRBV18 and TRBJ2-1, is NAGVMQNPRHLVRRRGQEARLRCSPMKGHSHVYWYRQLPEEGLKFMVYLQKENIIDESGMPKERFSAEFPKEGPSILRIQQVVRGDSAAYFCASSARTSAYNEQFFGPGTRLTVL.

The V and J genes are TRBV7-9 and TRBJ1-1; unclear D gene. This CDR3 is 14 amino acids long. V was cut by 2 bases and J by 2 bases, with 9 bases left in between. The germline V gene encodes CDR1 SEHNR and CDR2 FQNEAQ (reference sequence). The CDR3 loop is CASSLPYSNTEAFF. CDR3 bases: TGTGCCAGCAGCTTACCGTATTCTAACACTGAAGCTTTCTTT.

J is TRBJ1-4 and V is TRBV28; D may be TRBD1 (5 bases). The CDR3 runs to 14 residues. V shed 3 bases and J shed 1 base, with 6 bases lying between them. Germline lookup yields CDR1 MDHEN and CDR2 SYDVKM. The CDR3 region has the DNA TGTGCCAGCAGTTTCGGGGGAACTAATGAAAAACTGTTTTTT. As protein: CASSFGGTNEKLFF.